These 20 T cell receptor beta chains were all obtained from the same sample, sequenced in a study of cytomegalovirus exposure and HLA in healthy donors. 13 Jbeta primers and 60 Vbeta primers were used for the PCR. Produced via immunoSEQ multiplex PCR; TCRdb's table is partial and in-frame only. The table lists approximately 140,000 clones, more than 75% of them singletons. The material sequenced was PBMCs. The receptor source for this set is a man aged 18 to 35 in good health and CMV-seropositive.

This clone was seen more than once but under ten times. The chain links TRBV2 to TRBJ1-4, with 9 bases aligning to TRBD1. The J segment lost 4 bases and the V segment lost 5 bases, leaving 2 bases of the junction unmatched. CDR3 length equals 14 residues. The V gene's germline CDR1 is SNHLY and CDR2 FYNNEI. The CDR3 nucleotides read TGTGCCAGCAGTCCGGGACAGGGTAATGAAAAACTGTTTTTT. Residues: CASSPGQGNEKLFF.

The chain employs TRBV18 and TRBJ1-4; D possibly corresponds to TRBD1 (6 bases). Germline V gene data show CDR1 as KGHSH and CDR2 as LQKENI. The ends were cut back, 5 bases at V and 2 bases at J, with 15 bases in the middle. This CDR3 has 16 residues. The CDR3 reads CASSGQGHGTNEKLFF. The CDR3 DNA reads TGTGCCAGCTCAGGGCAGGGACATGGCACTAATGAAAAACTGTTTTTT.

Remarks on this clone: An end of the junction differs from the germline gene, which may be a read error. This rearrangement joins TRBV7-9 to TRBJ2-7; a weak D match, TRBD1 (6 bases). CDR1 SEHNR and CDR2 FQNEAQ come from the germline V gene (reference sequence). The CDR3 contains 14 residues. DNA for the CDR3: TGTTCCAGCAGCTCCTTGGACAGAAGCTACGAGCAGTACTTC. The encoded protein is CSSSSLDRSYEQYF.

The CDR3 DNA follows: TGCAGCGTCTTGCGACTAGCGGGAAACGAGCAGTACTTC. Translation gives CSVLRLAGNEQYF. This chain uses TRBV29-1 with TRBJ2-5; 11 bases fit TRBD2. The J call could be wrong; TRBJ2-7 is a better fit for the DNA end. Germline CDR1 and CDR2: SQVTM and ANQGSEA. The CDR3 has 13 amino acids.

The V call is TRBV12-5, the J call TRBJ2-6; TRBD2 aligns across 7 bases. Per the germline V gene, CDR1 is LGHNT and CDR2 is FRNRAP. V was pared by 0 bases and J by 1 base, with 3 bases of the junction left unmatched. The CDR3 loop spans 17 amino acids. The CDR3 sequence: CASGLVGGGSGANVLTF. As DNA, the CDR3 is TGTGCTAGTGGTTTGGTAGGCGGGGGTTCTGGGGCCAACGTCCTGACTTTC.

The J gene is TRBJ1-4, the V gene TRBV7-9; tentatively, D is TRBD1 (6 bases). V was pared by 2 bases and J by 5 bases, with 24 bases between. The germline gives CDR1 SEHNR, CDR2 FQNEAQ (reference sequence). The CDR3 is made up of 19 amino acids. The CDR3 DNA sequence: TGTGCCAGCAGCTTAAGTGTGTTATCAGGGGAGGGCCGGAATGAAAAACTGTTTTTT. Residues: CASSLSVLSGEGRNEKLFF.

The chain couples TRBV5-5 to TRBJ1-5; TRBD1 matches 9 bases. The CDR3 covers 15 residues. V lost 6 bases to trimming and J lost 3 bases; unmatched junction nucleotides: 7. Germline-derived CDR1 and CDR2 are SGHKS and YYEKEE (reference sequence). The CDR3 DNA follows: TGTGCCAGCAACTCCGGGACAGGGTTCAATCAGCCCCAGCATTTT. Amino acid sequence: CASNSGTGFNQPQHF.

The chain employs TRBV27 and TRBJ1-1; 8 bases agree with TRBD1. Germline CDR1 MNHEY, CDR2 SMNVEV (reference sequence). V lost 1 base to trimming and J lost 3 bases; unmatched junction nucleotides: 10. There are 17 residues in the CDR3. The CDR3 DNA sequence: TGTGCCAGCAGTTTATTTTGGGGACAGGCCGGGGACACTGAAGCTTTCTTT. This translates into CASSLFWGQAGDTEAFF.

CDR3 sequence (DNA): TGTGCCAGCAGCTTGGTTTACGAGGATACGCAGTATTTT. This translates into CASSLVYEDTQYF. The chain is built from TRBV5-6 and TRBJ2-3; D is ambiguous. From germline, CDR1 is SGHDT and CDR2 YYEEEE. CDR3 length: 13 amino acids. V was trimmed by 0 bases and J by 6 bases, leaving 8 bases between them.

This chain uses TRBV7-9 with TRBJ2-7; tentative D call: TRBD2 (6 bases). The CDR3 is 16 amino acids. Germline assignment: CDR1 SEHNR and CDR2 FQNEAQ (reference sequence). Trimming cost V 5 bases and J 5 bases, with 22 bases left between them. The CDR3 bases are TGTGCCAGCAGCCCCCTTCGGGGGTCCCGTGAAAACGAGCAGTACTTC. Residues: CASSPLRGSRENEQYF.

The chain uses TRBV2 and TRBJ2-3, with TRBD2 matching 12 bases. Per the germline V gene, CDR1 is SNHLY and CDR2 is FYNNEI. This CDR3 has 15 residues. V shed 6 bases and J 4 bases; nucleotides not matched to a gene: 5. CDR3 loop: CASSPRLAGADTQYF. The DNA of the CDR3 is TGTGCCAGCAGCCCCAGACTAGCGGGAGCAGATACGCAGTATTTT. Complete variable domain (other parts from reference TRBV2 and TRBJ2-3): EPEVTQTPSHQVTQMGQEVILRCVPISNHLYFYWYRQILGQKVEFLVSFYNNEISEKSEIFDDQFSVERPDGSNFTLKIRSTKLEDSAMYFCASSPRLAGADTQYFGPGTRLTVL.

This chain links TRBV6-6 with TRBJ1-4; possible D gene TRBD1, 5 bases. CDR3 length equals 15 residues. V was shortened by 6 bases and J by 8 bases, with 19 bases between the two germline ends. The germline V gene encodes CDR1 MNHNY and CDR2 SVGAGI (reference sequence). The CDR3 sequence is CASSRRPGYDEKLFF. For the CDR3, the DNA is TGTGCCAGCAGCCGACGGCCAGGGTACGACGAAAAACTGTTTTTT.

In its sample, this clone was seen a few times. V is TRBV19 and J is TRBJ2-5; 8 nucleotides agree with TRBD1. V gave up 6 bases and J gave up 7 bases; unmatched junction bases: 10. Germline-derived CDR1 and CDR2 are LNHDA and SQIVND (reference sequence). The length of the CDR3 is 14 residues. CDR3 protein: CASSPGTGAGTQYF. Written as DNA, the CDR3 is TGTGCCAGTAGCCCTGGGACAGGTGCGGGGACCCAGTACTTC.

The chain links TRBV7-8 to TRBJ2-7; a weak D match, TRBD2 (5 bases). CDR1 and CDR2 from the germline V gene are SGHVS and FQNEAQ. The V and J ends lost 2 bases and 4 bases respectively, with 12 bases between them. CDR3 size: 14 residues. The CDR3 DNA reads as TGTGCCAGCAGCTTAAGAGGGAGTAGATACGAGCAGTACTTC. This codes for CASSLRGSRYEQYF.

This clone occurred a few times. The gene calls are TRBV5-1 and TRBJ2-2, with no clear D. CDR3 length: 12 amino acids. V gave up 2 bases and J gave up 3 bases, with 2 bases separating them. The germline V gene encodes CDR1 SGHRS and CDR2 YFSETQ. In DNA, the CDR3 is TGCGCCAGCAGCTTCGACACCGGGGAGCTGTTTTTT. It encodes CASSFDTGELFF.

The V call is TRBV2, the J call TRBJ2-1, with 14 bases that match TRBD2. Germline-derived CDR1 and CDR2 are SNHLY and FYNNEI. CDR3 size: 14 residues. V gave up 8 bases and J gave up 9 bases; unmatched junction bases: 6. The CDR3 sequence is CASGGGLAGVEQFF. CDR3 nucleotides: TGTGCCAGCGGCGGGGGACTAGCGGGAGTTGAGCAGTTCTTC.

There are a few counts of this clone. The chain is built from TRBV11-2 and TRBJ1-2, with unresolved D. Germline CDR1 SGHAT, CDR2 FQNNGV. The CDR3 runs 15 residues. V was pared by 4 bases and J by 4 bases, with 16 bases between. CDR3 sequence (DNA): TGTGCCAGCAGCTCCCTCTGGCGGGGTTCCTATGGCTACACCTTC. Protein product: CASSSLWRGSYGYTF.

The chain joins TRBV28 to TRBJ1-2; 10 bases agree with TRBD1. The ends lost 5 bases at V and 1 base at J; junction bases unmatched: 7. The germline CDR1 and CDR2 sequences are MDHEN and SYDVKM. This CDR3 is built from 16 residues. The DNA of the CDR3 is TGTGCCAGCAGTGGGGACAGGGGAAGAGATAACTATGGCTACACCTTC. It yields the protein CASSGDRGRDNYGYTF.

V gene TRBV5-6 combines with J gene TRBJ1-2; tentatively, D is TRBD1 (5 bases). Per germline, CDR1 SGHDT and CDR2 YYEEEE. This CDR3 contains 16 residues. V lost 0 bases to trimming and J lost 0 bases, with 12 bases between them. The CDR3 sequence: CASSLVGARANYGYTF. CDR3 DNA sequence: TGTGCCAGCAGCTTGGTAGGTGCCAGGGCTAACTATGGCTACACCTTC.

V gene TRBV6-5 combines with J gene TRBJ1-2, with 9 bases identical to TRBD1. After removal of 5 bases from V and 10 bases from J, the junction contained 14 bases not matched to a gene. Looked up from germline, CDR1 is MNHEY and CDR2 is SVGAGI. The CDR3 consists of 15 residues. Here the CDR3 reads CASSRPGTGRFDYTF. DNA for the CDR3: TGTGCCAGCAGTCGTCCCGGGACAGGGCGTTTTGACTACACCTTC.